The clone carrying this T cell receptor (beta chain) was seen only a few times. Assay: immunoSEQ multiplex PCR; the TCRdb copy retains only in-frame clones and omits some. The sample carries approximately 140,000 clones, roughly 90% recorded once. The sample belongs to a study of control samples from healthy donors and cancer patients. This CDR3 has 14 residues. V was pared by 5 bases and J by 9 bases, with 6 bases of the junction left unmatched. CDR1 MNHEY and CDR2 SVGEGT come from the germline V gene. This TCR came from a man aged 50 or older with head and neck cancer. The chain is built from TRBV6-2 or TRBV6-3 and TRBJ2-1; 11 bases align to TRBD2. The source material was PBMCs. The CDR3 DNA sequence: TGTGCCAGCAGTACACTAGCGGGGGTTGGTGAGCAGTTCTTC. Protein sequence: CASSTLAGVGEQFF.